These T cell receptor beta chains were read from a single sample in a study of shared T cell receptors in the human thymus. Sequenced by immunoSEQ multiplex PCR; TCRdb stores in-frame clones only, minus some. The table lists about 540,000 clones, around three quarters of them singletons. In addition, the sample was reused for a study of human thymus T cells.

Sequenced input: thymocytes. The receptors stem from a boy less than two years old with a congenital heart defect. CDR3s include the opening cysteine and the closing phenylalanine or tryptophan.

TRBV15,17,CATSRGWSGRAADTQYF
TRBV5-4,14,CASSPSPGICGYTF
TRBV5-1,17,CASSLLQISGQGCEQYF
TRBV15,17,CATSRDREREGRETQYF
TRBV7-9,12,CASSLQGYEQYF
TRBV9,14,CASSDRDSNYGYTF
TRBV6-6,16,CASLGLAGGGGYEQYF
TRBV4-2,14,CASSQGPGEETQYF
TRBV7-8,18,CASSSTSGRPNSYNEQFF
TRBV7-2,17,CASSLTGQGANTGELFF
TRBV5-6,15,CASSLYHAGGNEQYF
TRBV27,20,CASSLSIGVAGVRDTGELFF
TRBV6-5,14,CASSAGTGPYEQYF
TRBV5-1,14,CASSPPGPGGEQYF
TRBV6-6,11,CASREGGEQFF
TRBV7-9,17,CASSLKGRGLSYNEQFF
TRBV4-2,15,CASSRGDRAYNEQFF
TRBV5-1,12,CASSGTDYEQYF
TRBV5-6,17,CASSPSPGTLTRYEQYF
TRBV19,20,CASSTLLGQGDHSGANVLTF
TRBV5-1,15,CASSPDYPSYNEQFF
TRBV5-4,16,CASSWTGLLANTEAFF
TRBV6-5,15,CASSHPTGGGNTIYF
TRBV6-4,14,CASKRHPSNQPQHF
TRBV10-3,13,CAIRWDRNYGYTF
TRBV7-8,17,CASSPDAGAGGTYEQYF
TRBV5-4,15,CASSSLAGVSYEQYF
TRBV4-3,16,CASSHPGLANTGELFF
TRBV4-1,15,CASSLGLAGYNEQFF
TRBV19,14,CASSILGLNQPQHF
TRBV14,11,CASSHQGRGFF
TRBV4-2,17,CASSQETSGNKLDTQYF
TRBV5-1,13,CASSPPENSPLHF
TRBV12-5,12,CASGSRSAEAFF
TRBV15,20,CATRRAGTGQGLAVPGELFF
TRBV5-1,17,CASSKAPTGAGTDTQYF
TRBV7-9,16,CASSLAVGGSSGTQYF
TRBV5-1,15,CASSSPPTGKHEQYF
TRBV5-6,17,CASSSPTSGSPTDTQYF
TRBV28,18,CASIPKHLSGRAGDEQFF
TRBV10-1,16,CASSVLGREGDNEQFF
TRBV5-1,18,CASSPGTGLGGSTDTQYF
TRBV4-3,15,CASSQVETSGREQYF
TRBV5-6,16,CASRYEGGRAGETQYF
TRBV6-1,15,CASTGGTAPQETQYF
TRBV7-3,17,CASAKRGGLPVYNEQFF
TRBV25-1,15,CATNSQRTNTGELFF
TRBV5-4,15,CASSLSSGGYNEQFF
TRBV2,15,CASSDTRAGADTQYF
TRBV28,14,CASSYTGGDSPLHF
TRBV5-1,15,CASSLVPPSYNEQFF
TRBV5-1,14,CASSLWRRGDTQYF
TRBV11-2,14,CASSLRDADQPQHF